The entry below gives a single TCR beta chain sequence along with its context. The target of this receptor is not known. The junction does not match germline at one end; this may be a read error. Genomic DNA was used as template for profiling of TCR beta VDJ combinations and CDR3 sequences. An Illumina HiSeq 2000 was the platform used for TCR repertoire sequencing. As for how the authors treated the data: TRBV/TRBJ rearrangement plots, CDR3 size and DJ length profiles, and Simpson's diversity index were used to evaluate the repertoires. The most abundant DNA sequence in the deep sequencing data was taken as the immunodominant clone. CDR3 amino acid sequences were checked for sharing between subjects and were compared against published repertoires and the VDJdb database. TCRdb took the public reads, trimmed them with fastp at Q25, ran MiXCR for clone calling and kept in-frame beta chains. When rows share a CDR3 protein, they turn into one entry using the most common DNA and genes. V and J calls and clone size were set by TCRdb, not the authors. This sample lists roughly 420,000 distinct CDR3 sequences; approximately 70% were detected once. The biggest ten clones account for less than 4% of the sample.

This entry is derived from a study of CD8+CD57+ T cells in acquired aplastic anemia (dated by TCRdb to between 2017 and 2018). For the wider study: On average, sorted CD4+ and CD8+ cells yielded 3.2 ug of extracted DNA, with a range of about 0.18 to 30 ug. For healthy donor samples, the average read count was around 10 million for CD4+ cells and fewer than 14 million for CD8+ cells. What the research found in general, with its limitations: Between patients and healthy controls, no significant difference in CD8+ Simpson's diversity was found (P=0.060). Around 30 CD8+ CDR3 sequences were found in both patients and controls but appeared to be highly expressed in patients and within the immunodominant clones of the patients.

In the study, sorted CD4+ and CD8+ blood T cells from patients with severe aplastic anemia and from healthy subjects underwent deep sequencing of TCR repertoires. Ficoll-Paque density gradient centrifugation was used to isolate peripheral blood mononuclear cells. Before DNA extraction, CD4+ and CD8+ T cells were sorted by FACS or by magnetic beads. The CDR3 runs 13 residues from the cysteine to the phenylalanine. Only the CDR3 part of the read is kept: 39 bases, read in frame from the first base. CDR1 SGHTA and CDR2 FQGNSA are derived from the germline V gene. Sequencing was carried out using sorted CD4+, CD8+, or CD8+CD57+ T cells (not recorded which) from PBMCs. The sequence derives from a human donor in good health, serving as a control. Here the chain combines TRBV7-2 and TRBJ2-7; confidence is insufficient to name the D gene. The nucleotide sequence reads TGTGCCAGCAGACCTGCAGTAGGCTGCGAGCAGGACTTC. Its amino acids are CASRPAVGCEQDF. Supplemented by the reference TRBV7-2 and TRBJ2-7 proteins around the CDR3, the complete variable domain is GAGVSQSPSNKVTEKGKDVELRCDPISGHTALYWYRQSLGQGLEFLIYFQGNSAPDKSGLPSDRFSAERTGGSVSTLTIQRTQQEDSAVYLCASRPAVGCEQDFGPGTRLTVT.